This is a list of T cell receptor beta chains from one sample in a study of T cell responses to AZD1222 COVID-19 vaccine. Method: immunoSEQ multiplex PCR; TCRdb's copy keeps in-frame clones and lacks some. The data show about 160,000 clones, with about nine tenths seen just once and under 2.5% held by the top ten. The material was peripheral blood, obtained on day 0 of AZD1222 vaccination. All receptors come from an adult in good health. The CDR3 runs from the conserved cysteine through the conserved F or W. D genes are given only for firm matches. Expanded clones get a size class; other rows say once, few or many, or leave the size out.

D,J,V,size,DNA,CDR3
TRBD1,TRBJ2-7,TRBV5-1,NA,TGCGCCAGCAGCTTGGGTGGGACAGGCGCCCTCGAGCAGTACTTC,CASSLGGTGALEQYF
NA,TRBJ1-5,TRBV7-2,NA,TGTGCCAGCAGCTTAGAACAGGGCCCGCGTAGGCCCCAGCATTTT,CASSLEQGPRRPQHF
TRBD1,TRBJ2-7,TRBV9,NA,TGTGCCAGCAGCCTAGGGGGCAGGAGTATTTACGAGCAGTACTTC,CASSLGGRSIYEQYF
NA,TRBJ2-7,TRBV11-2,NA,TGTGCCAGCAGCTTAGATCGGGTCCCCTCCTACGAGCAGTACTTC,CASSLDRVPSYEQYF
NA,TRBJ1-3,TRBV7-8,NA,TGTGCCAGCAGCTCCCACGCGTGGGTCTCTGGAAACACCATATATTTT,CASSSHAWVSGNTIYF
NA,TRBJ2-2,TRBV7-9,NA,TGTGCCAGCAGCTCTCTCACCTCCTACACCGGGGAGCTGTTTTTT,CASSSLTSYTGELFF
TRBD1,TRBJ2-7,TRBV11-2,NA,TGTGCCAGCACCTTTTCATTTCCGGGACAGCAGTACGAGCAGTACTTC,CASTFSFPGQQYEQYF
TRBD1,TRBJ2-7,TRBV29-1,once,TGCAGCGTTTTAGACAGGGGGGCCTACGAGCAGTACTTC,CSVLDRGAYEQYF
TRBD2,TRBJ2-5,TRBV15,NA,TGTGCCACCAGCAGAGATCAGCGGGGGGGCTGGGAGACCCAGTACTTC,CATSRDQRGGWETQYF
TRBD1,TRBJ2-7,TRBV24-1,NA,TGTGCCACCAGTGATCCAACCGGGACAGGGGGCTTCGACGAGCAGTACTTC,CATSDPTGTGGFDEQYF
TRBD1,TRBJ1-4,TRBV28,NA,TGTGCCAGCAGAACACAGGGGGCGGCTGAAAAACTGTTTTTT,CASRTQGAAEKLFF
TRBD1,TRBJ2-7,TRBV7-7,NA,TGTGCTAGCAGCCGCCATAGCCCGGGACAGGGGGACTACGAGCAGTACTTC,CASSRHSPGQGDYEQYF
NA,TRBJ1-2,TRBV7-9,NA,TGTGCCAGCAGCTTAGCGGGGAGGCCCACAGCGGATGGCTACACCTTC,CASSLAGRPTADGYTF
NA,TRBJ2-5,TRBV6-5,NA,TGTGCCAGCAGTTACGGTTCAGGGGAAGAGACCCAGTACTTC,CASSYGSGEETQYF
NA,TRBJ1-2,TRBV6-2/TRBV6-3,few,TGTGCCAGCAGCCCCCCTGTGGGGGTCGGCCCCTATGGCTACACCTTC,CASSPPVGVGPYGYTF
NA,TRBJ1-2,TRBV28,NA,TGTGCCAGCAGAGACAGGAACTATGGCTACACCTTC,CASRDRNYGYTF
NA,TRBJ1-6,TRBV28,NA,TGTGCCAGCAGTACGCCCACGCTGGATAATTCACCCCTCCACTTT,CASSTPTLDNSPLHF
TRBD2,TRBJ2-7,TRBV5-4,once,TGTGCCAGCAGGGCGAAAGCGGGAGGGCCTAACGAGCAGTACTTC,CASRAKAGGPNEQYF
NA,TRBJ2-7,TRBV19,NA,TGTGCCAGTAGTTATAGCGGAAGCTCCTACGAGCAGTACTTC,CASSYSGSSYEQYF
NA,TRBJ2-3,TRBV4-3,NA,TGCGCCAGCAGCCCTACCAGGTTAGCGGCCCGAGGCACAGATACGCAGTATTTT,CASSPTRLAARGTDTQYF
NA,TRBJ1-2,TRBV5-6,NA,TGTGCCAGCAGCTGGGGTCGGGTTGGTACCTATGGCTACACCTTC,CASSWGRVGTYGYTF
NA,TRBJ2-7,TRBV6-5,once,TGTGCCAGCAGCCTCGTTAACGAGCAGTACTTC,CASSLVNEQYF
TRBD2,TRBJ2-5,TRBV18,NA,TGTGCCAGCTCACTGTCTTGGGCTAGCGGAAACATTCAAGAGACCCAGTACTTC,CASSLSWASGNIQETQYF
NA,TRBJ1-1,TRBV30,NA,TGTGCCTGGAGTCCCGGGGTTAAGACTGAAGCTTTCTTT,CAWSPGVKTEAFF
NA,TRBJ1-1,TRBV19,NA,TGTGCCAGTAGTACCCAGAATCGCCAAGCTTTCTTT,CASSTQNRQAFF
NA,TRBJ2-5,TRBV13,once,TGTGCCAGCAGCTTTTGGGGGACTCCGCAAGAGACCCAGTACTTC,CASSFWGTPQETQYF
NA,TRBJ1-1,TRBV5-1,NA,TGCGCCAGCAGCTCAGGGGCCGGGATGAACACTGAAGCTTTCTTT,CASSSGAGMNTEAFF
TRBD2,TRBJ2-5,TRBV5-4,once,TGTGCCAGCAGCTTACTAGCGGAAGAGACCCAGTACTTC,CASSLLAEETQYF
NA,TRBJ1-2,TRBV29-1,once,TGCAGCGTTGGTCAGCACGGGTCCCTCTACACCTTC,CSVGQHGSLYTF
NA,TRBJ2-7,TRBV4-3,NA,TGCGCCAGCAGCCAAGGAGTGAGGAACGAGCAGTACTTC,CASSQGVRNEQYF
NA,TRBJ1-3,TRBV15,NA,TGTGCCACCTCCAGGGGATCTGGAAACACCATATATTTT,CATSRGSGNTIYF
TRBD1,TRBJ2-7,TRBV4-3,NA,TGCGCCAGCAGCCACCGGACAGGGACCTACGAGCAGTACTTC,CASSHRTGTYEQYF
TRBD2,TRBJ2-4,TRBV4-3,once,TGCGCCAGCAGCCAAGGTCTAGCGGGGGGGCGGGACATTCAGTACTTC,CASSQGLAGGRDIQYF
TRBD2,TRBJ2-7,TRBV7-9,NA,TGTGCCAGCAGCTTCGACTTTTGGGTAGCGGGGAGCTACGAGCAGTACTTC,CASSFDFWVAGSYEQYF
TRBD1,TRBJ1-2,TRBV6-5,NA,TGTGCCACCCTCACCGACAGGGGGGATTATGGCTACACCTTC,CATLTDRGDYGYTF
TRBD1,TRBJ1-3,TRBV30,NA,TGTGCCTGGAGTAATTCGGGACAGGATGTCTTCTCCGGAAACACCATATATTTT,CAWSNSGQDVFSGNTIYF
NA,TRBJ1-4,TRBV19,NA,TGTGCCAGTAGTTTTCCGGGTCCCACGTCTAATGAAAAACTGTTTTTT,CASSFPGPTSNEKLFF
TRBD1,TRBJ1-1,TRBV5-5,NA,TGTGCCAGCAGCTCGACCACTTACGACAGGGCGAACACTGAAGCTTTCTTT,CASSSTTYDRANTEAFF
TRBD1,TRBJ2-5,TRBV6-5,NA,TGTGCCAGCAGTTACGGAGGGTCAGGGGGCGTTCACTTC,CASSYGGSGGVHF
TRBD1,TRBJ2-7,TRBV28,NA,TGTGCCAGCCTATCACAGGGGGCACTGGACGAGCAGTACTTC,CASLSQGALDEQYF
NA,TRBJ1-5,TRBV18,NA,TGTGCCAGCTCACCAGGAGGGCTTAGCAATCAGCCCCAGCATTTT,CASSPGGLSNQPQHF
NA,TRBJ1-1,TRBV7-9,NA,TGTGCCAGCACCAAAGAGGAGGGTAGCACTGAAGCTTTCTTT,CASTKEEGSTEAFF
TRBD1,TRBJ1-4,TRBV11-2,NA,TGTGCCAGCAGCTTCCGGACAGGGGAGGTGGAAAAACTGTTTTTT,CASSFRTGEVEKLFF
NA,TRBJ1-4,TRBV5-1,NA,TGCGCCAGCAGTGGTGGGGGACTGGGGACCACAAAACTGTTTTTT,CASSGGGLGTTKLFF
NA,TRBJ2-1,TRBV7-8,once,TGTGCCAGCAGCTTAGGGCCGCAGGACTACAATGAGCAGTTCTTC,CASSLGPQDYNEQFF
NA,TRBJ1-4,TRBV6-6,NA,TGTGCCAGCAGTTACTCGAAGTCAGATGAAAAACTGTTTTTT,CASSYSKSDEKLFF
TRBD2,TRBJ2-3,TRBV29-1,NA,TGCAGCGTTGAACTTAGCGGGAGGTCAGATACGCAGTATTTT,CSVELSGRSDTQYF
NA,TRBJ1-5,TRBV30,once,TGTGCCTGGAGCGACTCCGGGACCGGTCAGCCCCAGCATTTT,CAWSDSGTGQPQHF
NA,TRBJ1-6,TRBV12-3/TRBV12-4,NA,TGTGCCAGCAGTTTATTAGGCTCACCCCTCCACTTT,CASSLLGSPLHF
NA,TRBJ1-5,TRBV27,NA,TGTGCCAGCAGTTACAGGGAAGATCAGCCCCAGCATTTT,CASSYREDQPQHF
NA,TRBJ2-5,TRBV5-6,NA,TGTGCCAGCCGCCCCGGGCCGGGAGAGACCCAGTACTTC,CASRPGPGETQYF
NA,TRBJ1-1,TRBV7-2,NA,TGTGCCAGCAGCTTTGAGGGGGGGTACACTGAAGCTTTCTTT,CASSFEGGYTEAFF
NA,TRBJ1-5,TRBV2,NA,TGTGCCAGCAGGGGACAACCCGATCAGCCCCAGCATTTT,CASRGQPDQPQHF
NA,TRBJ1-1,TRBV10-2,NA,TGCGCCAGCACCCCCGGGTGGGGCTCCATGAACACTGAAGCTTTCTTT,CASTPGWGSMNTEAFF
NA,TRBJ2-7,TRBV5-4,NA,TGTGCCAGCAGCTTGGTGGGGGTGAGTTCCTACGAGCAGTACTTC,CASSLVGVSSYEQYF
TRBD1,TRBJ2-7,TRBV12-3/TRBV12-4,NA,TGTGCCAGCAGTTTAGGACAGGGCTACGAGCAGTACTTC,CASSLGQGYEQYF
NA,TRBJ1-2,TRBV20-1,NA,TGCAGTGCTAGTGAGCTTACTAACTATGGCTACACCTTC,CSASELTNYGYTF
NA,TRBJ1-1,TRBV5-4,once,TGTGCCAGCAGACAAGGGAAGGGGACTTTCTTT,CASRQGKGTFF
NA,TRBJ1-3,TRBV6-5,NA,TGTGCCAGCATGGGCCACAGGGAGGCAAACACCATATATTTT,CASMGHREANTIYF